The entry that follows covers one TCR beta chain sequence. The count of this clone is one. No cognate antigen has been identified for it. Base-call qualities are not available, and no considerably larger clone is one nucleotide away. V lost 11 bases and J lost 6 bases, and the count of bases not matched to a germline gene is 10. The CDR3 starts with the cysteine, ends with the phenylalanine, and has 13 residues. Here the CDR3 DNA is all that survives: 39 bases in frame from base 1. The germline V gene yields MNHEY for CDR1 and SVGAGI for CDR2. Whole blood was collected in K2EDTA tubes by collaborating institutions according to the institutions' own protocols. For TCRbeta analysis, collaborators shipped samples in one of three forms: frozen whole blood, isolated PBMCs, or DNA extracted from either of those sample types. The sample originates from a study of blood T cell repertoires in COVID-19 (dated by TCRdb to the early 2020s). Regarding the complete study: The collaborator samples originated in the United States, Italy and Spain and spanned the acute and convalescent phases of COVID-19. The material from the prospective study consisted of cDNA or gDNA derived from T cells, B-cell-depleted T cells, or PBMCs. Subjects who had been exposed to COVID-19, were actively infected with it, or had recovered from it provided the deeply sampled blood TCRbeta repertoires that made up the dataset. A freely available public database, intended as a resource for researchers studying the immune response to SARS-CoV-2, is where the repertoires were released. Samples were obtained from the ongoing ImmuneRACE study (first 160 participants) and from roughly 1,300 subjects provided by 6 global collaborators. The sample metadata nearly always contained a de-identified subject ID, COVID-19 status, age in years and sex. Where available, HLA class I and class II types were obtained from metadata supplied by the sample provider rather than from assay-based typing.

TCRbeta CDR3 regions were amplified from genomic DNA by means of the immunoSEQ Assay, a bias-controlled multiplex PCR. For the original study's pipeline: The number of nucleated cells in each sample was estimated by amplification of reference gene primers within the assay. To quantify the absolute abundance of each unique TCRbeta CDR3 rearrangement, sequence reads were collapsed and filtered. For each sample, productive Simpson clonality was calculated as the square root of Simpson's diversity index across productive rearrangements. Entries here come from immuneACCESS through TCRdb and include only in-frame sequences with V and J called. Some clones fail to appear in such tables; in the studies checked, an unresolved V gene covers under half of the shortfall, and the cause of the remainder is unknown. Clone size and the V and J calls come from that table; the DNA yielded D and trimming. This sample is represented by some 28,000 clones; around nine tenths of them were singletons. The ten most abundant clones make up about a tenth of the sample.

The research as a whole found: The amount of clinical and demographic metadata varied by source and participant and was provided uncurated.

The chain joins TRBV6-5 to TRBJ2-7; the junction holds 10 bases that match TRBD1. The sequenced material came from peripheral blood. The source is a human donor in a cohort sampled during active COVID-19. The nucleotide sequence is given as TGTGCCGTGAGTGACAGGGGGCGCTTCGAGCAGTACTTC. This sequence encodes CAVSDRGRFEQYF.